These T cell receptor beta chains were read from a single sample in a study of response to subunit inactivated influenza vaccine. One entry per CDR3 protein, called by TCRdb with MiXCR from the RT-PCR reads. The sample shows fewer than 250,000 distinct CDR3 sequences, approximately 15% of them seen only once. Sequences were derived from CD8+ T cells sorted from PBMCs, sampled less than 6 days after vaccination. The receptors were sampled from a man aged 50 to 59 who received an inactivated influenza vaccine. Each CDR3 is given without its conserved first and last residue.

j_call v_call cdr3_aa
TRBJ2-3 TRBV5-1 ASSPGLLLEQPRGGDTQY
TRBJ2-7 TRBV12-3/TRBV12-4 ASSLIYGSYEQY
TRBJ2-7 TRBV3-1 ASSQDSTGLLYEQY
TRBJ2-7 TRBV5-1 ASSPRAPYEQY
TRBJ2-2 TRBV6-5 ASSYGPRQTGELF
TRBJ2-1 TRBV27 ASSLSGYEQF
TRBJ1-6 TRBV12-3/TRBV12-4 ASSLGGLAPLH
TRBJ1-1 TRBV7-2 ASSLEGQEAF
TRBJ2-5 TRBV28 ASSLIRVLSETQY
TRBJ2-7 TRBV29-1 SVRVSSSYEQY
TRBJ1-4 TRBV7-6 ASSLDNSLVEKLF
TRBJ1-5 TRBV7-9 ASSPGRNQPQH
TRBJ2-7 TRBV19 ASSGRDPYEQY
TRBJ2-7 TRBV5-1 ASSERDTSYEQY
TRBJ1-1 TRBV28 ASSRTGNTEAF
TRBJ2-5 TRBV12-3/TRBV12-4 ASSRLAGEQETQY
TRBJ2-5 TRBV6-6 ASSDTQETQY
TRBJ2-3 TRBV5-6 ASSLGLAGVANTQY
TRBJ2-5 TRBV28 ASSFGNSQETQY
TRBJ2-7 TRBV12-3/TRBV12-4 ASSYRVGQGYEQY
TRBJ2-1 TRBV5-6 ASSYGGGEQF
TRBJ2-3 TRBV10-3 AISETLVAGDTDTQY
TRBJ1-6 TRBV20-1 SARSGTDNSPLH
TRBJ2-3 TRBV4-3 ASSQDRFGQGRDTQY
TRBJ1-1 TRBV29-1 SVEDPGTTRPGTEAF
TRBJ1-5 TRBV6-2/TRBV6-3 ASSYSPDNQPQH
TRBJ1-1 TRBV28 ASSFYRENTEAF
TRBJ2-3 TRBV6-5 ASSYSRTSTDTQY
TRBJ2-1 TRBV7-8 ASSFLVDEQF